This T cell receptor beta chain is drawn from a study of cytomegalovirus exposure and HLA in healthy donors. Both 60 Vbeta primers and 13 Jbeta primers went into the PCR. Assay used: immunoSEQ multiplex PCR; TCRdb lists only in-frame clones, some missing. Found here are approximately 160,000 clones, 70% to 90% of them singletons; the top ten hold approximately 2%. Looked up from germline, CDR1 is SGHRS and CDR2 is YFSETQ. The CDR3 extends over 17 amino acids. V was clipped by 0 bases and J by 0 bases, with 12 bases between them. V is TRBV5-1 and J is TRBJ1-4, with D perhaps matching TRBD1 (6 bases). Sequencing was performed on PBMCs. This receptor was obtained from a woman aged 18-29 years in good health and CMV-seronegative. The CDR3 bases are TGCGCCAGCAGCTTGGGAGGTGCAGGGGCAACTAATGAAAAACTGTTTTTT. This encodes CASSLGGAGATNEKLFF.